The text below deals with one T cell receptor beta chain. Its antigen is unknown. Base qualities are not recorded, but no much larger clone differs from it by a single base. The germline V gene (reference sequence) yields MNHEY for CDR1 and SMNVEV for CDR2. Spanning cysteine to phenylalanine, the CDR3 consists of 12 amino acids. Only the CDR3 DNA stays, 36 bases, in frame from base 1. V is trimmed back by 11 bases and J by 5 bases, and the junction contains 8 bases that no gene match accounts for. The data stem from a study of T cell changes during pregnancy in multiple sclerosis (dated by TCRdb to 2018 to 2020). A note on the overall study: In women with multiple sclerosis, the researchers looked at how the T cell repertoire shifted as pregnancy progressed.

Libraries were prepared through the immunoSEQ multiplex PCR assay. TCRdb took this table from immuneACCESS and kept in-frame rearrangements with V and J called. Such tables lack part of the clones; where checked against another copy, unresolved V genes explain under half of the gap, and the rest is unexplained. This sample holds 99,000 or so clones; 85% to 95% were observed only once. The ten most abundant clones make up roughly 0.99% of the sample. The receptor's source is a female donor with multiple sclerosis, enrolled in a pregnancy study. The sequence joins TRBV27 to TRBJ2-5; 7 bases in the junction line up with TRBD1. The sample was peripheral blood, taken after pregnancy. The CDR3 region: CAGQQGWETQYF. The DNA sequence reads TGTGCCGGACAACAGGGGTGGGAGACCCAGTACTTC.